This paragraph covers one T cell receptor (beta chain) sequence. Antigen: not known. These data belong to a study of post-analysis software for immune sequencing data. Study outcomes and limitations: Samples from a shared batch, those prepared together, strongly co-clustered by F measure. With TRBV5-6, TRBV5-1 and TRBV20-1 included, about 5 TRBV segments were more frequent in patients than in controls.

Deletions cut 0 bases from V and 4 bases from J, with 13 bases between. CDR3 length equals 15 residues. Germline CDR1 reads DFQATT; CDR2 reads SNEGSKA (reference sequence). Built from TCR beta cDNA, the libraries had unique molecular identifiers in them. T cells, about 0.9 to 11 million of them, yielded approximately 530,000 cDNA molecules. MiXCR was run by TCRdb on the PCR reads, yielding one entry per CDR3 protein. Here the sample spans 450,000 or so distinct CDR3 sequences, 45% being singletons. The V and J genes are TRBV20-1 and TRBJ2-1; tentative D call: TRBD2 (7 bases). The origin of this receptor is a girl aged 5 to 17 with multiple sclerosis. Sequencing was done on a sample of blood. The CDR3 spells CSAREGSGTYNEQFF. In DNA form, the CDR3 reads TGCAGTGCTAGAGAGGGGAGCGGGACATACAATGAGCAGTTCTTC.